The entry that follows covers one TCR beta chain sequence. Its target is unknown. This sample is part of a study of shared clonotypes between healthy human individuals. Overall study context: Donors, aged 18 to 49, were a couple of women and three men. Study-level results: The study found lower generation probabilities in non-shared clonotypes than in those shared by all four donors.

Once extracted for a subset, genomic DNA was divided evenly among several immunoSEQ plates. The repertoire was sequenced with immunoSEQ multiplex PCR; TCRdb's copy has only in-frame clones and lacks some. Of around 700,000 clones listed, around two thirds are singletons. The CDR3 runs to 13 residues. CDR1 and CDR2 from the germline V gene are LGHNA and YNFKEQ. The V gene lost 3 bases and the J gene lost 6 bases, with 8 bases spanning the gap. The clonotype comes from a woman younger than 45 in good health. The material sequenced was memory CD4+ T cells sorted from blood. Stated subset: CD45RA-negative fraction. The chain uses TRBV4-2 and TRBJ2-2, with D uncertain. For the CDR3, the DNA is TGTGCCAGCAGCCAGATCGGAGCCGGGGAGCTGTTTTTT. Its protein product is CASSQIGAGELFF.